This note documents a single T cell receptor beta chain sequence. Distinct nucleotide sequences in the sample also encode this CDR3. The sample is drawn from a study of shared clonotypes between healthy human individuals. In germline, CDR1 is MDHEN, CDR2 SYDVKM. The CDR3 is 11 amino acids. V shed 6 bases and J shed 7 bases, with 7 bases lying between them. Every immunoSEQ plate was one replicate of a subset's evenly spread DNA. The assay was immunoSEQ multiplex PCR, and TCRdb's table has in-frame clones only and misses some. This sample has about 2 million clones, with roughly 94% found just once. Nashville, Tennessee was home to all donors, who were Caucasian adults.

The clonotype comes from a man between 18 and 35 years old in good health. The sequenced sample was naive CD4+ T cells sorted from blood. Subset here: CD45RA+ positively selected. The chain carries TRBV28 and TRBJ1-5; D gene ambiguous. CDR3 DNA: TGTGCCAGCAGCAGAGGCCAGCCCCAGCATTTT. Its protein is CASSRGQPQHF.